This T cell receptor beta chain was obtained from a study of OX40 agonist ivuxolimab in advanced cancers. TCRdb keeps only in-frame clones here, not all; method: immunoSEQ multiplex PCR. The profile shows about 80,000 clones, about 83% of them singletons. The junction had 7 bases not matched to a gene; V was cut back by 5 bases and J by 10 bases. The CDR3 has 13 residues. CDR1 is SGHAT and CDR2 is FQNNGV in the germline V gene. The TCR was taken from an adult with an advanced solid tumor such as melanoma, head and neck, liver or kidney cancer. The specimen was CD4+ or CD8+ T cells sorted from blood, collected in a trial of the OX40 agonist ivuxolimab. V and J are TRBV11-2 and TRBJ2-1, with TRBD2 identical over 8 bases. CDR3 sequence: CASSLGGGEEQFF. The CDR3 region has the DNA TGTGCCAGCAGCCTCGGGGGGGGTGAGGAGCAGTTCTTC.